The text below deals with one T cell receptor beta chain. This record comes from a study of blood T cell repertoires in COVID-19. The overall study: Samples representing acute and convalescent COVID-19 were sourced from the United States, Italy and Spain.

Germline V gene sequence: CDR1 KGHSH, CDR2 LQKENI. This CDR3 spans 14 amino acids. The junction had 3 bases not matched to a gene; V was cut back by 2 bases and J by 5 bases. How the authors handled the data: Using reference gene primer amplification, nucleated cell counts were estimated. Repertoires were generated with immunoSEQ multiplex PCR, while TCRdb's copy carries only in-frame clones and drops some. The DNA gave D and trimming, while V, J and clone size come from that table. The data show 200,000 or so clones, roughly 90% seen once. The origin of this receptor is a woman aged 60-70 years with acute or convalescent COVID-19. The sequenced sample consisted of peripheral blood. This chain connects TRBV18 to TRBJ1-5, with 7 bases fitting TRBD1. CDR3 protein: CASSPARGDQPQHF. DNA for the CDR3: TGTGCCAGCTCACCAGCCAGGGGGGATCAGCCCCAGCATTTT.